This T cell receptor beta chain came from a study of T cells in Graves' hyperthyroidism and ophthalmopathy. This CDR3 region has 15 residues. The J segment lost 3 bases and the V segment lost 4 bases, leaving 6 bases of the junction unmatched. Germline assignment: CDR1 MDHEN and CDR2 SYDVKM. Researchers took RNA transcripts and amplified the TCR beta CDR3 regions from them. During a first-round RT-PCR of the TCR CDR3, the HTBI primer set was used. Using its own MiXCR run on the multiplex PCR reads, TCRdb lists one record per CDR3 protein. The sample yields more than 500,000 distinct CDR3 sequences, about 45% seen once.

The chain employs TRBV28 and TRBJ2-5, with 9 positions matching TRBD2. This TCR came from an adult woman with Graves' disease, either hyperthyroidism or ophthalmopathy (not recorded which). Sequenced material: peripheral blood or thyroid tissue (not recorded which). CDR3 protein: CASSSTGTSKETQYF. CDR3 in DNA: TGTGCCAGCAGTTCAACCGGGACTAGCAAAGAGACCCAGTACTTC.